This T cell receptor (beta chain) is from a study of blood T cells in healthy people across ages. This clonotype has just a few counts. Its antigen is currently unknown. The CDR3 consists of 15 residues. From germline, CDR1 is SEHNR and CDR2 FQNEAQ (reference sequence). J was trimmed by 1 base and V by 4 bases; bases with no gene match: 7. Through a sample-barcoded 5' primer and a J-beta primer mix, a second PCR was run for 7 to 11 cycles. TCRdb re-called the 5' RACE reads through MiXCR, storing one row per CDR3 protein. Among around 1.1 million distinct CDR3 sequences listed, around two fifths were seen once. Notes on the study in general: Age advanced and TCR beta diversity per million T cells fell, roughly linearly.

This chain uses TRBV7-9 with TRBJ2-7; 7 bases match TRBD1. Sequenced: blood. The sequence was obtained from a man between 18 and 29 years old in good health. CDR3 protein: CASSSTGIGSYEQYF. CDR3 coding DNA: TGTGCCAGCAGCTCGACAGGGATTGGTTCCTACGAGCAGTACTTC.